This TCR beta chain was obtained from a study of radiation and T cells in renal cell carcinoma. The method was immunoSEQ multiplex PCR; TCRdb's version includes in-frame clones alone and lacks a portion of them. The table includes some 14,000 clones, roughly three fifths detected once. Treatment in this sample: treatment-naive control, cytoreductive nephrectomy. The sample was tumor tissue, taken from a patient whose treatment was nephrectomy without radiotherapy. The origin of this receptor is a man aged 50-59 years with renal cell carcinoma.

CDR3 DNA: TGTGCCAGCAGTGAGGGCAGGGAAACCGGGGAGCTGTTTTTT. Protein: CASSEGRETGELFF. The gene calls are TRBV6-4 and TRBJ2-2; D possibly corresponds to TRBD1 (5 bases). The germline V gene has CDR1 MRHNA and CDR2 SNTAGT. Trimming pared 3 bases from V and 5 bases from J, leaving 10 bases between. The CDR3 is 14 amino acids.